The subject of this entry is one TCR beta chain. Its antigen remains unknown. CDR1 is SGDLS and CDR2 is YYNGEE in the germline V gene. The length of the CDR3 is 17 residues. V lost 3 bases to trimming and J lost 0 bases, with 16 bases between them. Measured with immunoSEQ multiplex PCR; TCRdb has only the in-frame clones, and not every one. Among about 2.4 million clones listed, more than 80% were seen once. Into CD45RA+ naive and CD45RA-negative memory subsets, the CD4+ cells were split. The data belong to a study of shared clonotypes between healthy human individuals. General observations from the study: A handful of donors held roughly 5% of naive CD4 clonotypes in common.

The sequencing input was naive CD4+ T cells sorted from blood. Stated subset: CD45RA+ positively selected. The sequence derives from a man between 18 and 35 years old in good health. The rearrangement joins TRBV9 to TRBJ2-1; D may be TRBD2 (5 bases). In DNA form, the CDR3 reads TGTGCCAGCAGCGCAAGCGGAGCGGTCTACTCCTACAATGAGCAGTTCTTC. It codes for CASSASGAVYSYNEQFF.